This T cell receptor beta chain was recorded in a study of blood T cell repertoires in COVID-19. Looking at the study overall: Some COVID-19 samples were acute and others convalescent; all came from the United States, Italy and Spain.

The V gene end was trimmed by 3 bases and the J gene end by 5 bases; junction bases not matched to a gene: 2. The CDR3 is 13 amino acids. CDR1 SGHTA and CDR2 FQGNSA come from the germline V gene. This study enrolled people aged roughly 18 to 90 from under 25 US geographic areas. Participant-given clinical history determined each cohort assignment. Original analysis: How many nucleated cells were present was estimated from reference gene primer amplification. TCRdb's copy holds only in-frame clones and misses some; the assay was immunoSEQ multiplex PCR. The V and J calls and clone size are taken from that table; D and trimming were inferred from the DNA. The table includes under 250,000 clones, roughly 85% detected once.

Sequenced: PBMCs or T cells enriched from blood (not recorded which). This chain links TRBV7-2 with TRBJ1-1; 8 bases are shared with TRBD1. The sequence was collected from a woman aged 50 to 65 with acute COVID-19. CDR3 residues: CASSLDRETEAFF. CDR3 nucleotides: TGTGCCAGCAGCTTGGACAGGGAAACTGAAGCTTTCTTT.